Following are 22 T cell receptor beta chains from one sample sequenced in a study of T cell changes during pregnancy in multiple sclerosis. Assay: immunoSEQ multiplex PCR; the TCRdb copy retains only in-frame clones and omits some. The table shows about 73,000 clones, with 90% occurring only once. The sample consisted of peripheral blood, taken after pregnancy. The receptor set was obtained from a female donor in good health, enrolled as a control in a pregnancy study.

The chain has TRBV4-1 and TRBJ2-7; perhaps TRBD1 as D (6 bases). CDR1 is MGHRA and CDR2 is YSYEKL in the germline V gene. V dropped 3 bases and J dropped 3 bases, with 15 bases sitting between them. CDR3 size: 15 residues. The CDR3 sequence is CASSHPGRGIYEQYF. In DNA form, the CDR3 reads TGCGCCAGCAGCCACCCCGGCAGGGGTATCTACGAGCAGTACTTC.

The CDR3 spells CASRLAGVGTDTQYF. The CDR3 bases are TGTGCCAGCAGACTAGCGGGAGTCGGAACAGATACGCAGTATTTT. The chain joins TRBV2 to TRBJ2-3; 11 nucleotides agree with TRBD2. Germline assignment: CDR1 SNHLY and CDR2 FYNNEI. The ends lost 6 bases at V and 3 bases at J; junction bases unmatched: 5. The CDR3 covers 15 residues.

The rearrangement links TRBV18 to TRBJ1-1; 9 nucleotides line up with TRBD1. This CDR3 region has 15 residues. V trimming: 4 bases; J trimming: 4 bases; junction bases outside the gene matches: 7. Germline CDR1 and CDR2: KGHSH and LQKENI. The CDR3 DNA reads TGTGCCAGCTCACAAAAGACAGGGGGATCCACTGAAGCTTTCTTT. Protein: CASSQKTGGSTEAFF. Together with reference TRBV18 and TRBJ1-1, the CDR3 gives the full variable domain: NAGVMQNPRHLVRRRGQEARLRCSPMKGHSHVYWYRQLPEEGLKFMVYLQKENIIDESGMPKERFSAEFPKEGPSILRIQQVVRGDSAAYFCASSQKTGGSTEAFFGQGTRLTVV.

V usage is TRBV27 and J usage is TRBJ2-2; 8 bases match TRBD2. Germline-derived CDR1 and CDR2 are MNHEY and SMNVEV (reference sequence). The CDR3 is made up of 15 amino acids. V lost 5 bases, J lost 1 base, and 3 bases stayed unmatched. The CDR3 DNA reads TGTGCCAGCAGTCCGGCGGGAGGGAACACCGGGGAGCTGTTTTTT. It codes for CASSPAGGNTGELFF.

The V call is TRBV5-1, the J call TRBJ2-3, with 7 bases lining up with TRBD2. The CDR3 covers 15 residues. After removal of 2 bases from V and 5 bases from J, the junction contained 8 bases not matched to a gene. The germline V gene encodes CDR1 SGHRS and CDR2 YFSETQ. CDR3 region: CASSLGTERGDTQYF. The CDR3, as DNA: TGCGCCAGCAGCTTAGGGACCGAGCGGGGAGATACGCAGTATTTT.

The V gene is TRBV27, the J gene TRBJ2-7; 12 bases fit TRBD2. The CDR3 loop spans 15 amino acids. Germline CDR1 and CDR2: MNHEY and SMNVEV (reference sequence). V trimming: 5 bases; J trimming: 5 bases; junction bases outside the gene matches: 7. The DNA of the CDR3 is TGTGCCAGCAGTCCCAGATGGACTAGCGGGAACGAGCAGTACTTC. This sequence encodes CASSPRWTSGNEQYF.

V usage is TRBV10-3 and J usage is TRBJ1-1; D is possibly TRBD1 (6 bases). The CDR3 loop spans 15 amino acids. V was trimmed by 7 bases and J by 0 bases, leaving 15 bases between them. Germline values: CDR1 ENHRY, CDR2 SYGVKD. CDR3 sequence reads: CAITANRVMNTEAFF. The CDR3 bases are TGTGCCATCACCGCCAACAGGGTGATGAACACTGAAGCTTTCTTT.

The J gene is TRBJ1-4, the V gene TRBV7-9; the D gene is possibly TRBD1 (5 bases). The V end was cut by 4 bases, the J end by 8 bases, with 8 bases between. Germline CDR1 and CDR2: SEHNR and FQNEAQ (reference sequence). This CDR3 spans 12 amino acids. DNA of the CDR3: TGTGCCAGCAGCTCGGGGGAGGAAAAACTGTTTTTT. Encoded protein: CASSSGEEKLFF.

This chain joins TRBV13 and TRBJ2-1; 8 bases fit TRBD2. V was pared by 0 bases and J by 0 bases, with 4 bases of the junction left unmatched. Germline-derived CDR1 and CDR2 are PRHDT and FYEKMQ (reference sequence). The CDR3 is 17 amino acids. CDR3 DNA sequence: TGTGCCAGCAGCTTAGGCGGGAGCGGGAGCTCCTACAATGAGCAGTTCTTC. This translates into CASSLGGSGSSYNEQFF.

The chain joins TRBV6-5 to TRBJ1-2; 9 bases are shared with TRBD1. The CDR3 has 13 residues. V was clipped by 4 bases and J by 7 bases; unmatched bases: 4. Germline loops: CDR1 MNHEY, CDR2 SVGAGI. CDR3 sequence (DNA): TGTGCCAGCAGTTCCGGGACAGGGAGTGGCTACACCTTC. This translates into CASSSGTGSGYTF.

The CDR3 spells CASSEEGDQPQHF. For the CDR3, the DNA is TGTGCCAGCAGTGAAGAGGGGGACCAGCCCCAGCATTTT. The chain carries TRBV2 and TRBJ1-5, with D tentatively TRBD1 (6 bases). CDR1 is SNHLY and CDR2 is FYNNEI in the germline V gene. V shed 1 base and J shed 7 bases, with 8 bases lying between them. The CDR3 is made up of 13 amino acids.

V gene TRBV27 combines with J gene TRBJ1-4; 8 nucleotides agree with TRBD1. The CDR3 totals 14 residues. J lost 8 bases, V lost 3 bases, and 5 bases had no gene match. Germline CDR1 is MNHEY and CDR2 is SMNVEV (reference sequence). CDR3 coding DNA: TGTGCCAGCAGTTTCTACCGGGACAGGGAAAAACTGTTTTTT. It translates to CASSFYRDREKLFF.

The genes are TRBV30 and TRBJ2-7; 7 bases are shared with TRBD2. The CDR3 has 13 amino acids. Germline CDR1 is GTSNPN and CDR2 is SVGIG (reference sequence). Losses at the gene ends were 2 bases for V and 4 bases for J; bases not matched to a gene: 5. The CDR3 nucleotides read TGTGCCTGGAGTTTCCAGCGGGATTACGAGCAGTACTTC. Encoded protein: CAWSFQRDYEQYF.

Only one count was recorded for this clone. This chain connects TRBV7-9 to TRBJ1-1; 8 positions agree with TRBD1. With 3 bases clipped from V and 4 bases from J, the junction kept 4 bases outside the gene matches. The length of the CDR3 is 14 residues. Germline CDR1 SEHNR, CDR2 FQNEAQ (reference sequence). The CDR3 sequence is CASSLGQVRTEAFF. For the CDR3, the DNA is TGTGCCAGCAGCTTGGGACAGGTGCGCACTGAAGCTTTCTTT.

This sequence joins TRBV7-6 and TRBJ2-4; tentative D call: TRBD2 (7 bases). The CDR3 is made up of 16 amino acids. V lost 2 bases to trimming and J lost 2 bases, with 13 bases between them. In germline, CDR1 is SGHVS, CDR2 FNYEAQ. CDR3 in DNA: TGTGCCAGCAGCTTAAGTGGGGGGGCCTCCAAAAACATTCAGTACTTC. Protein product: CASSLSGGASKNIQYF.

This clone was picked up a small number of times. This chain joins TRBV27 and TRBJ2-5; 10 bases are a match to TRBD1. The V gene's germline CDR1 is MNHEY and CDR2 SMNVEV (reference sequence). CDR3 size: 18 residues. V was clipped by 6 bases and J by 5 bases; unmatched bases: 18. In DNA, the CDR3 is TGTGCCAGCAGCCCCGTGGACAGGGGGTATGAGGCTCGGGAGACCCAGTACTTC. It codes for CASSPVDRGYEARETQYF.

The J gene is TRBJ1-1, the V gene TRBV12-5; the D gene is possibly TRBD1 (5 bases). The V gene's germline CDR1 is LGHNT and CDR2 FRNRAP. This CDR3 contains 16 residues. V lost 0 bases and J 1 base, leaving 12 bases between the germline ends. CDR3 coding DNA: TGTGCTAGTGGTTTGGTACTAAGGGGTGGGAACACTGAAGCTTTCTTT. This codes for CASGLVLRGGNTEAFF.

The chain recombines TRBV5-1 with TRBJ2-3; TRBD1 agrees at 11 bases. The CDR3 contains 17 residues. CDR1 and CDR2 (germline): SGHRS, YFSETQ. V shed 6 bases, J shed 0 bases, and the junction held 9 bases outside the gene matches. In DNA form, the CDR3 reads TGCGCCAGCACGCCGGGACAGGGGGTACCTAGCACAGATACGCAGTATTTT. Protein product: CASTPGQGVPSTDTQYF. Full variable domain (rest looked up from reference TRBV5-1 and TRBJ2-3): KAGVTQTPRYLIKTRGQQVTLSCSPISGHRSVSWYQQTPGQGLQFLFEYFSETQRNKGNFPGRFSGRQFSNSRSEMNVSTLELGDSALYLCASTPGQGVPSTDTQYFGPGTRLTVL.

This clone was observed a single time. The CDR3 loop is CASSSGTGVNYGYTF. In DNA, the CDR3 is TGTGCCAGCAGTTCGGGGACAGGGGTGAACTATGGCTACACCTTC. This chain connects TRBV27 to TRBJ1-2, with 10 bases identical to TRBD1. CDR1 is MNHEY, CDR2 SMNVEV, per germline (reference sequence). This CDR3 has 15 amino acids. J lost 2 bases, V lost 4 bases, and 4 bases had no gene match.

The gene calls are TRBV7-2 and TRBJ2-7; 9 bases are a match to TRBD1. Germline-derived CDR1 and CDR2 are SGHTA and FQGNSA. Trimming at V came to 8 bases and at J to 2 bases, leaving 10 bases not matched to a gene. The CDR3 is 15 amino acids. The CDR3 here is CASLESGQGPYEQYF. CDR3 in DNA: TGTGCCAGCCTCGAATCGGGACAGGGACCCTACGAGCAGTACTTC. The whole variable domain, remainder taken from reference TRBV7-2 and TRBJ2-7, is GAGVSQSPSNKVTEKGKDVELRCDPISGHTALYWYRQSLGQGLEFLIYFQGNSAPDKSGLPSDRFSAERTGGSVSTLTIQRTQQEDSAVYLCASLESGQGPYEQYFGPGTRLTVT.

The chain is built from TRBV4-1 and TRBJ2-3, with D perhaps TRBD1 (6 bases). The CDR3 is 17 amino acids. Germline loops: CDR1 MGHRA, CDR2 YSYEKL. The V and J ends lost 2 bases and 2 bases respectively, with 17 bases between them. The CDR3, as DNA: TGCGCCAGCAGCCAACACCCGGGACAACTGATCACAGATACGCAGTATTTT. Its protein is CASSQHPGQLITDTQYF.

This chain connects TRBV27 to TRBJ2-1; a weak D match, TRBD2 (5 bases). Germline V gene sequence: CDR1 MNHEY, CDR2 SMNVEV (reference sequence). With 8 bases removed from V and 0 bases from J, the gap between germline ends came to 17 bases. This CDR3 spans 16 amino acids. CDR3: CASQIGPGSSYNEQFF. The CDR3 DNA reads as TGTGCCAGCCAAATAGGCCCGGGGAGCTCCTACAATGAGCAGTTCTTC.